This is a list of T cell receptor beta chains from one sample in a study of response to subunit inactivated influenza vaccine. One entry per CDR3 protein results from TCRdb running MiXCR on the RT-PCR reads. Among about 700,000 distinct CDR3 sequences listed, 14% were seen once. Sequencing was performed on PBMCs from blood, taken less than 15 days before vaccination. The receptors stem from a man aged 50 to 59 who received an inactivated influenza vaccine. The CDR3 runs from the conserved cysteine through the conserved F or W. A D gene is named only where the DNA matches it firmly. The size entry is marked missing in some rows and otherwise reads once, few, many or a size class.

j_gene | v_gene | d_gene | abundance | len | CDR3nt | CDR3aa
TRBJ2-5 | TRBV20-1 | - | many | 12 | TGCAGTGCTGCCTTAGGGGAGGAGACCCAGTACTTC | CSAALGEETQYF
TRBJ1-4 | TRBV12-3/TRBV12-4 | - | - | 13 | TGTGCCAGCAGTTTTTATGGGGATGAAAAACTGTTTTTT | CASSFYGDEKLFF
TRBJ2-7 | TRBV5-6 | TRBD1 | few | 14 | TGTGCCAGCAGAGCCGGGACAGGCTACTACGAGCAGTACTTC | CASRAGTGYYEQYF
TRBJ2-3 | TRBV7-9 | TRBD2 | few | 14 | TGTGCCAGCGCGGGACTAGCGGGGATAGATACGCAGTATTTT | CASAGLAGIDTQYF
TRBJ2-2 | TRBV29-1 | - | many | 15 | TGCAGCGTTTCTCGCGGCCACGCGAACACCGGGGAGCTGTTTTTT | CSVSRGHANTGELFF
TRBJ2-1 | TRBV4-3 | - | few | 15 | TGCGCCAGCAGCCCCCAGGAGCAAATTTACGGTGAGCAGTTCTTC | CASSPQEQIYGEQFF
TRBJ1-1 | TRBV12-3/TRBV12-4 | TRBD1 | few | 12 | TGTGCCAGCAAAATGGGGACAGCAGAAGCTTTCTTT | CASKMGTAEAFF
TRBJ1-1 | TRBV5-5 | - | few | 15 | TGTGCCAGCAGCAAAGGGACCGGCGGGTACACTGAAGCTTTCTTT | CASSKGTGGYTEAFF
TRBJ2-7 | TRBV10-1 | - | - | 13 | TGCGCCAGCTCAGAGAGGGTGCAAGGGGTGCAGTACTTC | CASSERVQGVQYF
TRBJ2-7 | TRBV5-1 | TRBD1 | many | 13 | TGCGCCAGCAGCTCCTTACAGGGGAACGAGCAGTACTTC | CASSSLQGNEQYF